Sequencing of this T cell receptor (beta chain) was carried out in a study of CD8 T cells in ankylosing spondylitis. The study, taken as a whole, reports: Matched synovial fluid from ankylosing spondylitis patients was reported to be enriched for disease-linked clones.

In germline, CDR1 is SGHTA, CDR2 FQGNSA. This CDR3 has 11 amino acids. With 4 bases removed from V and 7 bases from J, the gap between germline ends came to 7 bases. Researchers built TCR beta libraries using quantitative 5'-RACE with molecular barcodes. MiXCR, run by TCRdb on the 5' RACE reads, gives a single entry per CDR3 protein. Counted here are 300,000 to 350,000 distinct CDR3 sequences, under 25% occurring once; the ten biggest clones make up 3% to 4%. This clonotype was found a few times. The target antigen is unknown. The chain joins TRBV7-2 to TRBJ2-5; D remains ambiguous. The sequence derives from a female donor with ankylosing spondylitis or in good health (not recorded which). Material: blood, either unsorted or a sorted T cell fraction (not recorded which). Here the CDR3 reads CASSSSATQYF. CDR3 DNA sequence: TGTGCCAGCAGCTCCTCGGCGACCCAGTACTTC. The variable domain in full, with the rest retrieved from reference TRBV7-2 and TRBJ2-5, is GAGVSQSPSNKVTEKGKDVELRCDPISGHTALYWYRQSLGQGLEFLIYFQGNSAPDKSGLPSDRFSAERTGGSVSTLTIQRTQQEDSAVYLCASSSSATQYFGPGTRLLVL.